This TCR beta chain originates from a study of blood T cells in healthy people across ages. With a J-beta primer mix and a sample-barcoded 5' primer, a second PCR ran about 7 to 11 cycles. TCRdb re-called the 5' RACE reads with MiXCR, one entry per CDR3 protein. The repertoire consists of 650,000 to 950,000 distinct CDR3 sequences, with 40% to 50% occurring once and the leading ten covering approximately 19%. Turning to this clonotype: Its ends do not fully match the called genes, so a read error is possible.

The CDR3 has 14 residues. Germline CDR1 reads SGHTA; CDR2 reads FQGNSA. The receptor was derived from a man aged 60-69 years in good health. Sequenced input: blood. This sequence joins TRBV7-2 and TRBJ2-5, with D possibly being TRBD1 or TRBD2 (5 bases each). CDR3 residues: CASSLYGDQEAQYF. As DNA, the CDR3 is TGTGCCAGCAGCTTATACGGGGACCAAGAGGCCCAGTACTTC.